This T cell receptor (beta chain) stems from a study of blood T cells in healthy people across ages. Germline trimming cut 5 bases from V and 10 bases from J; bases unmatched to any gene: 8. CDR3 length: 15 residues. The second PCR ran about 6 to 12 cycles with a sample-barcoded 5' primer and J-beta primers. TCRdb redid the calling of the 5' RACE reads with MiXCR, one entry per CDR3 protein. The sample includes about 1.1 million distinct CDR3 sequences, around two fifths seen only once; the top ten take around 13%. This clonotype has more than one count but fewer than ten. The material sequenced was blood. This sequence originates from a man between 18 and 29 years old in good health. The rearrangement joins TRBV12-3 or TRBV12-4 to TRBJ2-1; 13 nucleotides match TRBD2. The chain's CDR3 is CASSTTSGGAREQFF. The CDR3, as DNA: TGTGCCAGCAGTACCACTAGCGGGGGGGCTCGGGAGCAGTTCTTC.